The entry that follows covers one T cell receptor beta chain sequence. Per the study methods: Reference gene primer amplification in the assay estimated nucleated cell counts. Sequencing was performed with immunoSEQ multiplex PCR; in TCRdb, only in-frame clones are kept and a portion is missing. V, J and clone size were drawn from that table, and D and trimming were deduced from the DNA. The table has roughly 250,000 clones, roughly 90% seen once; the top ten hold roughly 12%. Recruited during active infection, patients (from Seattle) were subsequently followed longitudinally. The sample belongs to a study of blood T cell repertoires in COVID-19. Background on the study: COVID-19 samples, acute and convalescent, were from the United States, Italy and Spain. From T cells, B-cell-depleted T cells, or PBMCs came the material, which was cDNA or gDNA.

There are 14 residues in the CDR3. Trimming took 1 base from V and 3 from J, leaving 9 bases between them. CDR1 is SGHVS and CDR2 is FQNEAQ in the germline V gene. Sequences were obtained from peripheral blood. The sequence was obtained from a woman younger than 45 with COVID-19, enrolled during active disease. The rearrangement uses TRBV7-8 and TRBJ2-5; D possibly corresponds to TRBD1 (5 bases). CDR3 amino acids: CASSLVTVKETQYF. CDR3 coding DNA: TGTGCCAGCAGCTTAGTGACAGTAAAAGAGACCCAGTACTTC.